Each of the 6 T cell receptor beta chains below was sequenced from the same sample in a study of control samples from healthy donors and cancer patients. Assay used: immunoSEQ multiplex PCR; TCRdb lists only in-frame clones, some missing. The sample includes roughly 130,000 clones, 85% to 95% of them seen just once. The sequencing input was PBMCs. The receptors were sampled from a man between 60 and 70 years old with colorectal cancer.

The gene calls are TRBV3-1 (or the pseudogene TRBV3-2) and TRBJ1-2; 7 bases match TRBD1. CDR1 is LGHDT, CDR2 YNNKEL, per germline (reference sequence). V lost 6 bases, J lost 4 bases, and 2 bases stayed unmatched. CDR3 length: 12 amino acids. The DNA for the CDR3 is TGTGCCAGCAGACAGGGGTTCTATGGCTACACCTTC. Its translation is CASRQGFYGYTF.

The chain recombines TRBV3-1 (or the pseudogene TRBV3-2) with TRBJ2-1; 8 bases line up with TRBD2. Per germline, CDR1 LGHDT and CDR2 YNNKEL (reference sequence). The CDR3 sequence is 16 residues long. V lost 1 base and J lost 0; bases outside the gene matches: 2. The CDR3 nucleotides read TGTGCCAGCAGCCAAGTAGCGGGGCGCTCCTACAATGAGCAGTTCTTC. This gives the protein CASSQVAGRSYNEQFF.

The J gene is TRBJ1-4, the V gene TRBV6-5; maybe TRBD1 (6 bases). Germline loops: CDR1 MNHEY, CDR2 SVGAGI. The CDR3 is 15 residues long. V was trimmed by 6 bases and J by 3 bases, leaving 14 bases between them. CDR3 in DNA: TGTGCCAGCAGACCCCAACAGGGCCCTAATGAAAAACTGTTTTTT. Translated: CASRPQQGPNEKLFF.

CDR3 bases: TGTGCCAGCAGCTTAGTAGTAGGTCAGTCCTACGAGCAGTACTTC. As protein: CASSLVVGQSYEQYF. V is TRBV7-2 and J is TRBJ2-7; no reliable D call. The germline CDR1 and CDR2 sequences are SGHTA and FQGNSA. V was clipped by 1 base and J by 1 base, with 11 bases between them. This CDR3 has 15 residues.

The V call is TRBV5-1, the J call TRBJ2-2; TRBD2 is a possible D gene (5 bases). Germline CDR1 reads SGHRS; CDR2 reads YFSETQ. Trimming cost V 6 bases and J 5 bases, with 14 bases left between them. CDR3 length: 14 amino acids. This CDR3 is CASTRTFTTGELFF. The DNA for the CDR3 is TGCGCCAGCACGCGGACTTTTACAACCGGGGAGCTGTTTTTT.

To note about this clone: The sample carries other DNA sequences with the same CDR3. The chain couples TRBV18 to TRBJ1-1; maybe TRBD1 (5 bases). The CDR3 length is 13 residues. The V gene's germline CDR1 is KGHSH and CDR2 LQKENI. The germline V and J ends were trimmed by 3 bases and 3 bases, with 8 bases remaining between them. CDR3 bases: TGTGCCAGCTCACCGTCCAGGGACACTGAAGCTTTCTTT. It codes for CASSPSRDTEAFF.